This T cell receptor (beta chain) came from a study of blood T cell repertoires in COVID-19. Study as a whole: Some COVID-19 samples were acute and others convalescent; all came from the United States, Italy and Spain.

This clone was seen just once. The CDR3 is 13 amino acids. The germline CDR1 and CDR2 sequences are MDHEN and SYDVKM. V lost 8 bases, J lost 6 bases, and 4 bases stayed unmatched. Method: immunoSEQ multiplex PCR; TCRdb's copy keeps in-frame clones and lacks some. The sample contains 200,000 to 250,000 clones, roughly 80% of which appear only once. This chain links TRBV28 with TRBJ1-4; 9 bases are shared with TRBD1. Sequencing was done on a sample of peripheral blood. This receptor was identified in a woman over 75 with active or convalescent COVID-19. This chain's CDR3 is CASWGQGYEKLFF. As DNA, the CDR3 is TGTGCCAGCTGGGGACAGGGTTATGAAAAACTGTTTTTT.